The clone carrying this T cell receptor beta chain turned up a few times. Its antigen is still unknown. From the reads, TCRdb called clonotypes with MiXCR, one entry per CDR3 protein. The sample lists 570,000 or so distinct CDR3 sequences; around 40% were seen once. The germline gives CDR1 SGHRS, CDR2 YFSETQ. The junction had 10 bases not matched to a gene; V was cut back by 4 bases and J by 11 bases. CDR3 size: 13 residues. The record originates from a study of T cell repertoires in cytomegalovirus infection. About the study: Through public TCR beta signatures, both CMV infection and matching HLA type were indicated. Study-level results: Cumulative public TCR beta family frequency identified carriers of CMV plus the relevant HLA.

The source was cultured PBMCs, collected from culture after CMV antigen stimulation. The rearrangement joins TRBV5-1 to TRBJ1-1; 8 nucleotides align to TRBD1. The TCR originated in a human donor in good health (CMV status not recorded). Some clones in this sample may be carry-over from other donors' samples. The CDR3 nucleotides read TGCGCCAGCAGCGAATCGGGACAGGAGTCGGCTTTCTTT. Protein product: CASSESGQESAFF.